This T cell receptor (beta chain) emerged from a study of CXCR3-negative and CXCR3-positive naive CD8 T cells. UMI labels and 5' RACE were used to prepare the TRB cDNA libraries. TCRdb reprocessed the 5' RACE reads and stores each CDR3 protein as one record, lacking DNA. The listing records 150,000 or so distinct CDR3 sequences. General observations from the study: CXCR3-positive naive cells carried more hydrophobic TRB CDR3s than CXCR3-negative ones.

From germline, CDR1 is MNHEY and CDR2 SVGEGT. The CDR3 totals 13 residues. About this clonotype itself: As yet, its antigen is unknown.

V usage is TRBV6-2 or TRBV6-3 and J usage is TRBJ2-3; the TCRdb call, TRBD1, lacks DNA for checking. This sequence was found in a human donor in good health. Some clones in this sample may be carry-over from other donors' samples. The sample comprised naive CXCR3+ CD8+ T cells from blood. Subset described: CD45RO-CCR7+CD27+CD95- naive CD8+ T cells expressing CXCR3 (TNR3+). CDR3 loop: CASSRQLTDTQYF.